This T cell receptor (beta chain) originates from a study of regulatory T cells in long-lasting Graves disease. In its sample, this clonotype was seen many times. Its target is unknown. In building TCR beta libraries, iRepertoire HTBI primers were used together with Arm-PCR of CDR3 regions. TCRdb independently ran MiXCR on the multiplex PCR reads; one entry per CDR3 protein. Of about 420,000 distinct CDR3 sequences in the sample, about a sixth were seen once. CDR3 length: 13 amino acids. The V gene's germline CDR1 is SQVTM and CDR2 ANQGSEA. V was cut by 4 bases and J by 0 bases, with 8 bases left in between. Noted time point: newly diagnosed GD, antithyroid drugs for less than 3 months. With RNA extracted from PBMCs as input, the TCR library was made. Diagnosis followed American Thyroid Association guidelines for Graves' disease. The authors drew patients from an endocrinology department in Xi'an, China.

General study results and limits: Persistent patients had a count of shared public clonotypes (more than 2,500) that exceeded that of new patients (about 930).

These data are also associated with another study on T cells in Graves' hyperthyroidism and ophthalmopathy.

The chain combines TRBV29-1 with TRBJ2-3, with D hard to call. This sequence was found in a woman between 18 and 29 years old with Graves disease. The material sequenced was peripheral blood mononuclear cells (PBMCs), taken at new diagnosis, from a patient treated with antithyroid drugs. CDR3 nucleotides: TGCAGCGTTGCTGCTTACAGCACAGATACGCAGTATTTT. Protein: CSVAAYSTDTQYF.